The clone carrying this TCR beta chain has just a few counts. This entry belongs to a study of human T cells and chemical hapten exposure. TCRdb redid the calling of the RACE reads with MiXCR, one entry per CDR3 protein. The table has about 82,000 distinct CDR3 sequences, more than 6.5% seen once. The sample's time point: patch test 2, 6 weeks after DPC sensitization. Treatment indicated: therapeutic diphenylcyclopropenone sensitization with weekly scalp DPC. This CDR3 is built from 15 residues. In germline, CDR1 is SGHTA, CDR2 FQGNSA. J lost 1 base, V lost 5 bases, and 3 bases had no gene match. The rearrangement joins TRBV7-2 to TRBJ2-5; 11 bases match TRBD2. This sequence originates from a woman aged 25 to 45 with alopecia areata. Some clones in this sample may be carry-over from other donors' samples. The sequences come from whole blood, collected in connection with sensitization to the hapten diphenylcyclopropenone (DPC). The CDR3 sequence: CASSRTSGPQETQYF. DNA for the CDR3: TGTGCCAGCAGCCGGACTAGCGGGCCCCAAGAGACCCAGTACTTC. Full variable domain (rest looked up from reference TRBV7-2 and TRBJ2-5): GAGVSQSPSNKVTEKGKDVELRCDPISGHTALYWYRQSLGQGLEFLIYFQGNSAPDKSGLPSDRFSAERTGGSVSTLTIQRTQQEDSAVYLCASSRTSGPQETQYFGPGTRLLVL.